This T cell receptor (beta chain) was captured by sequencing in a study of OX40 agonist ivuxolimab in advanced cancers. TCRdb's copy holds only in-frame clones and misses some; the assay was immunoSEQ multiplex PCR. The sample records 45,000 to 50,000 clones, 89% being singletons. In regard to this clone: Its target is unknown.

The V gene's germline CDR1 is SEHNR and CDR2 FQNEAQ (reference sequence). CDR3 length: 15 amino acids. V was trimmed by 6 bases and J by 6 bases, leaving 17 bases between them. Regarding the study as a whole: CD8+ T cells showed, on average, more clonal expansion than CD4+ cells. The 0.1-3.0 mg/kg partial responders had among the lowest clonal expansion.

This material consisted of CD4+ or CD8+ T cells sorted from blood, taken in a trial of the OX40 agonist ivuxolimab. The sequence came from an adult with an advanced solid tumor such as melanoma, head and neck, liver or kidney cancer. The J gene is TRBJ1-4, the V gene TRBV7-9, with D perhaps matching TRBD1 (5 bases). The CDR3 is CASRTERDGYEKLFF. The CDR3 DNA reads TGTGCCAGCAGAACGGAGCGGGACGGATATGAAAAACTGTTTTTT.